These 8 T cell receptor beta chains were all obtained from the same sample, sequenced in a study of blood T cell repertoires in COVID-19. Assay: immunoSEQ multiplex PCR; the TCRdb copy retains only in-frame clones and omits some. The table includes hundreds of thousands of clones, roughly 80% detected once. Sequencing used peripheral blood. Source of these receptors: a woman older than 75 with active or convalescent COVID-19.

V is TRBV6-2 or TRBV6-3 and J is TRBJ1-5; D ambiguous. V was shortened by 6 bases and J by 4 bases, with 7 bases between the two germline ends. Germline CDR1 MNHEY, CDR2 SVGEGT. The CDR3 loop spans 12 amino acids. The CDR3 sequence is CASSRENQPQHF. DNA for the CDR3: TGTGCCAGCAGCCGAGAAAATCAGCCCCAGCATTTT.

V and J are TRBV4-2 and TRBJ2-3, with unresolved D. This CDR3 contains 16 residues. Trimming removed 2 bases from V and 0 bases from J, with 12 bases in between. Germline loops: CDR1 LGHNA, CDR2 YNFKEQ. Written as DNA, the CDR3 is TGTGCCAGCAGCCAACTAGTGTCCTTAAGCACAGATACGCAGTATTTT. It codes for CASSQLVSLSTDTQYF.

A single count supports this clone. V and J are TRBV29-1 and TRBJ1-5; 8 bases line up with TRBD1. In germline, CDR1 is SQVTM, CDR2 ANQGSEA. This CDR3 is 13 amino acids long. After removal of 4 bases from V and 3 bases from J, the junction contained 2 bases not matched to a gene. In nucleotides, the CDR3 is TGCAGCGTTGGGACAGGGTTCAATCAGCCCCAGCATTTT. It codes for CSVGTGFNQPQHF.

The CDR3 sequence is CATSSYNEQFF. As DNA, the CDR3 is TGTGCCACTTCGAGTTACAATGAGCAGTTCTTC. V and J are TRBV5-4 and TRBJ2-1; D gene ambiguous. The V end was cut by 9 bases, the J end by 4 bases, with 8 bases between. The CDR3 runs to 11 residues. From germline, CDR1 is SGHNT and CDR2 YYREEE (reference sequence).

V is TRBV5-6 and J is TRBJ1-4, with 10 bases matching TRBD1. Germline V lookup: CDR1 SGHDT, CDR2 YYEEEE. Trimming at V came to 4 bases and at J to 2 bases, leaving 11 bases not matched to a gene. The CDR3 spans 18 residues. CDR3 sequence: CASSKGQGTQGTNEKLFF. CDR3 in DNA: TGTGCCAGCAGCAAGGGACAGGGGACGCAGGGGACTAATGAAAAACTGTTTTTT. Full variable domain (remainder filled in from reference TRBV5-6 and TRBJ1-4): DAGVTQSPTHLIKTRGQQVTLRCSPKSGHDTVSWYQQALGQGPQFIFQYYEEEERQRGNFPDRFSGHQFPNYSSELNVNALLLGDSALYLCASSKGQGTQGTNEKLFFGSGTQLSVL.

J is TRBJ1-3 and V is TRBV3-1 (or the pseudogene TRBV3-2); 8 nucleotides line up with TRBD1. V was pared by 0 bases and J by 3 bases, with 10 bases of the junction left unmatched. The CDR3 runs to 18 residues. Germline values: CDR1 LGHDT, CDR2 YNNKEL (reference sequence). The CDR3 reads CASSQDLRTGSSGNTIYF. The CDR3, as DNA: TGTGCCAGCAGCCAAGATCTTAGGACAGGGTCCAGTGGAAACACCATATATTTT.

The chain is built from TRBV19 and TRBJ2-3, with D possibly being TRBD1 (6 bases). V was pared by 2 bases and J by 2 bases, with 14 bases between. Germline CDR1 reads LNHDA; CDR2 reads SQIVND (reference sequence). CDR3 length: 16 amino acids. The CDR3: CASSIITGQPTDTQYF. CDR3 bases: TGTGCCAGTAGTATAATTACGGGACAACCCACAGATACGCAGTATTTT. The full variable domain, completed using reference TRBV19 and TRBJ2-3, is DGGITQSPKYLFRKEGQNVTLSCEQNLNHDAMYWYRQDPGQGLRLIYYSQIVNDFQKGDIAEGYSVSREKKESFPLTVTSAQKNPTAFYLCASSIITGQPTDTQYFGPGTRLTVL.

The rearrangement uses TRBV7-6 and TRBJ2-3, with 9 nucleotides matching TRBD2. Trimming removed 5 bases from V and 3 bases from J; junction bases left unmatched: 6. The CDR3 sequence is 15 residues long. The germline V gene has CDR1 SGHVS and CDR2 FNYEAQ. For the CDR3, the DNA is TGTGCCAGCAGCGGGGGCGGGGGGGTAACAGATACGCAGTATTTT. This sequence encodes CASSGGGGVTDTQYF.